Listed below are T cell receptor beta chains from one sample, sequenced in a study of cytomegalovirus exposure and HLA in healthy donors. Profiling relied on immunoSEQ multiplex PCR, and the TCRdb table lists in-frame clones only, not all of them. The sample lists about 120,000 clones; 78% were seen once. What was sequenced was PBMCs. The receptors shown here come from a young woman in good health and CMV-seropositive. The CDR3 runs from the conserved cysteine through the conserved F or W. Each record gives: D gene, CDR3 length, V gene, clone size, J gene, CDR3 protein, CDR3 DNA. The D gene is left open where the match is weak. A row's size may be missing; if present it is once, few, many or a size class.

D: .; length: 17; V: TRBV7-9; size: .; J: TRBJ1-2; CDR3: CSSSIQGQFSDFYGYTF; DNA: TGTTCCAGCAGCATCCAGGGGCAGTTCTCCGACTTCTATGGCTACACCTTC
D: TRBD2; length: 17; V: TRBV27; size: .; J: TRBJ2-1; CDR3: CASSFVSGGAERNEQFF; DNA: TGTGCCAGCAGTTTTGTTAGCGGGGGGGCCGAGAGAAATGAGCAGTTCTTC
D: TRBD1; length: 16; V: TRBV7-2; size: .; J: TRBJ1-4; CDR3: CASSLTRDRGGEKLFF; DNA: TGTGCCAGCAGCTTGACCCGGGACAGGGGAGGAGAAAAACTGTTTTTT
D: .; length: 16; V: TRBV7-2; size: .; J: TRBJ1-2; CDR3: CASSLALRQQVYGYTF; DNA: TGTGCCAGCAGCTTAGCGTTGCGACAGCAAGTCTATGGCTACACCTTC
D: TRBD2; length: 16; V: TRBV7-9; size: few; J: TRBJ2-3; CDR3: CASSLGLAGATDTQYF; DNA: TGTGCCAGCAGCCTTGGACTAGCGGGGGCCACGGATACGCAGTATTTT
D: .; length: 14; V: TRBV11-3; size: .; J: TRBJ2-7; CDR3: CASSPRAHSYEQYF; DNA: TGTGCCAGCAGCCCCAGGGCTCACTCCTACGAGCAGTACTTC
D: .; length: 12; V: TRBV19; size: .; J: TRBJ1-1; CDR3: CASSMLETGAFF; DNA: TGTGCCAGTAGTATGTTAGAAACAGGCGCTTTCTTT
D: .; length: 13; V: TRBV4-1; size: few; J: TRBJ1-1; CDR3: CASGPRGTTEAFF; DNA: TGCGCCAGCGGGCCCAGGGGAACCACTGAAGCTTTCTTT
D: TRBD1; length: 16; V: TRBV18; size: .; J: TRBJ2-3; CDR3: CASSISTGVSTDTQYF; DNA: TGTGCCAGCTCCATATCGACAGGGGTGAGCACAGATACGCAGTATTTT
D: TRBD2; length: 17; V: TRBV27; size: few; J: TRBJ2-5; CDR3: CASSPTSLARGQETQYF; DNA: TGTGCCAGCAGTCCAACCAGCCTAGCGCGGGGGCAAGAGACCCAGTACTTC
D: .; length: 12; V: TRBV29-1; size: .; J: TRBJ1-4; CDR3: CSVGEGNEKLFF; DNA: TGCAGCGTCGGGGAGGGGAATGAAAAACTGTTTTTT
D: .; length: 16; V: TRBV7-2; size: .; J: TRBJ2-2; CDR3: CASSPRTGRGTGELFF; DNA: TGTGCCAGCAGCCCAAGGACAGGGAGGGGCACCGGGGAGCTGTTTTTT
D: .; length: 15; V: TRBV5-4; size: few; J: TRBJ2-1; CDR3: CASSLDFSRYNEQFF; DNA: TGTGCCAGCAGCTTGGATTTCTCGCGGTACAATGAGCAGTTCTTC
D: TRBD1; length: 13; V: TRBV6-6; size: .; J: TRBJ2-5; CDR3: CASRTGGEETQYF; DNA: TGTGCCAGCAGGACAGGGGGGGAAGAGACCCAGTACTTC
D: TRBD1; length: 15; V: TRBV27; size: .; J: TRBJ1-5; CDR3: CASSRGTGRNQPQHF; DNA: TGTGCCAGCAGCCGGGGGACAGGGCGCAATCAGCCCCAGCATTTT
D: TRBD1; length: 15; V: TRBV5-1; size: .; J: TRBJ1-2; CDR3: CASSYTTGGKYGYTF; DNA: TGCGCCAGCAGTTACACGACAGGGGGCAAATATGGCTACACCTTC
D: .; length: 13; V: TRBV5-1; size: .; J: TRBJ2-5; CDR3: CASSLGAVETQYF; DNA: TGCGCCAGCAGCCTGGGGGCAGTCGAGACCCAGTACTTC
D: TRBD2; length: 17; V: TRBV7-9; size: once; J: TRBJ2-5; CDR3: CASSLLAGSSSDETQYF; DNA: TGTGCCAGCAGCTTACTAGCGGGGTCTTCTTCGGATGAGACCCAGTACTTC
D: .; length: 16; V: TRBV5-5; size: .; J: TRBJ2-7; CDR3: CASSLLPLTDTYEQYF; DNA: TGTGCCAGCAGCTTGCTCCCTCTTACAGACACCTACGAGCAGTACTTC
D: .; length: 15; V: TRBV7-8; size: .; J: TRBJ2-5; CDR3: CASSLVAPPQETQYF; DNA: TGTGCCAGCAGCTTAGTGGCACCTCCACAAGAGACCCAGTACTTC
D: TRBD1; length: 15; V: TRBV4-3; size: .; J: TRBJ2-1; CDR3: CASSLGQGPTDEQFF; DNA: TGCGCCAGCAGCCTAGGACAGGGCCCGACCGATGAGCAGTTCTTC
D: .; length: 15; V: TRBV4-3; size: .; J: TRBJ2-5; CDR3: CASSQDFTGQETQYF; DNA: TGCGCCAGCAGCCAAGATTTCACAGGCCAAGAGACCCAGTACTTC
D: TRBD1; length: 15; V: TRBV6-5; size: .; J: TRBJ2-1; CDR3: CASRMMTGVWSEQFF; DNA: TGTGCCAGCAGAATGATGACAGGGGTATGGTCTGAGCAGTTCTTC
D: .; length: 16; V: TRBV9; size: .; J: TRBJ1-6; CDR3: CASSGGDPYGDSPLHF; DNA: TGTGCCAGCAGCGGGGGGGACCCTTACGGGGATTCACCCCTCCACTTT
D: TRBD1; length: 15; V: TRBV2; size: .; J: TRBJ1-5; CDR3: CASRDHRGSNQPQHF; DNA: TGTGCCAGCAGAGACCACAGGGGCAGCAATCAGCCCCAGCATTTT
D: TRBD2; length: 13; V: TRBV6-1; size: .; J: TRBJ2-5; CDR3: CASSWTRGETQYF; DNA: TGTGCCAGCAGCTGGACTAGGGGAGAGACCCAGTACTTC
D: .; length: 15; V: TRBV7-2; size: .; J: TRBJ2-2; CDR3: CASSLNWLPTGELFF; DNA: TGTGCCAGCAGCTTAAATTGGCTTCCAACCGGGGAGCTGTTTTTT
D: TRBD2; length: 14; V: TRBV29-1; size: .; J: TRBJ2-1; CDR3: CSVPPGSGGNEQFF; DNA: TGCAGCGTTCCACCGGGTAGCGGGGGGAATGAGCAGTTCTTC
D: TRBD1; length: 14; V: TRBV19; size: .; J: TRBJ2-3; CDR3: CASSIGQGTDTQYF; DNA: TGTGCCAGTAGTATCGGACAGGGCACAGATACGCAGTATTTT
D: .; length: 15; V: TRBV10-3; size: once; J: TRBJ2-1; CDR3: CAISGTTGHYNEQFF; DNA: TGTGCCATCAGTGGCACGACAGGTCACTACAATGAGCAGTTCTTC
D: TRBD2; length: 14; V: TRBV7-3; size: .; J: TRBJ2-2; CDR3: CASSLSGGAGELFF; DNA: TGTGCCAGCAGCTTAAGCGGGGGGGCCGGGGAGCTGTTTTTT
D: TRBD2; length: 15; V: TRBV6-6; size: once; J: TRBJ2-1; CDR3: CASRVAGGALDEQFF; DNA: TGTGCCAGCAGAGTAGCGGGGGGGGCATTGGATGAGCAGTTCTTC
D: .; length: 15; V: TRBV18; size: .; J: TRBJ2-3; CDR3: CASYLGRASTDTQYF; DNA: TGTGCCAGCTACTTGGGCCGCGCGAGCACAGATACGCAGTATTTT
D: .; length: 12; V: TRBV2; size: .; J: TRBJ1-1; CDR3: CASALGGTEAFF; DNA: TGTGCCAGCGCCTTGGGGGGGACTGAAGCTTTCTTT
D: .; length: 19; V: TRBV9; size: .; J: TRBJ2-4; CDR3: CASLSGGRGGWQAKNIQYF; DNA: TGTGCCAGCCTATCGGGGGGCAGGGGAGGCTGGCAGGCCAAAAACATTCAGTACTTC
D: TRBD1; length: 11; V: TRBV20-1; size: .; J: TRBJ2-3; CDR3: CSDRAGDTQYF; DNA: TGCAGCGACAGGGCGGGAGATACGCAGTATTTT
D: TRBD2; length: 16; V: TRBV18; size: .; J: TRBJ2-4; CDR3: CASSPPGGIAKNIQYF; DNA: TGTGCCAGCTCACCTCCGGGGGGGATAGCCAAAAACATTCAGTACTTC
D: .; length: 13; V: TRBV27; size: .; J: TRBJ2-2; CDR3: CASSLSGPGELFF; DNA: TGTGCCAGCAGTTTATCGGGGCCCGGGGAGCTGTTTTTT
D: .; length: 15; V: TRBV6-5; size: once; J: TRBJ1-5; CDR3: CASSKAPNSNQPQHF; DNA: TGTGCCAGCAGCAAAGCGCCCAATAGCAATCAGCCCCAGCATTTT
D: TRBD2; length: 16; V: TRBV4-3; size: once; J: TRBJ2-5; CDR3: CASSQAYGTREETQYF; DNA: TGCGCCAGCAGCCAAGCTTATGGGACTAGAGAAGAGACCCAGTACTTC